This entry lists 27 T cell receptor beta chains sequenced from one sample in a study of long-term antiretroviral therapy in people with HIV. This was the immunoSEQ v3.0 assay at survey level. Measured with immunoSEQ multiplex PCR; TCRdb has only the in-frame clones, and not every one. The table lists 7,000 or so clones, 80% to 90% of them singletons. This specimen consisted of unsorted PBMCs, obtained 3.7 years after starting antiretroviral therapy. The receptors derive from a woman aged 45 to 65 with HIV.

This chain links TRBV7-9 with TRBJ1-1, with a possible D match to TRBD1 (6 bases). The CDR3 is 12 amino acids. V was shortened by 5 bases and J by 8 bases, with 12 bases between the two germline ends. Germline V CDR1 and CDR2: SEHNR, FQNEAQ (reference sequence). CDR3 DNA: TGTGCCAGCAGCGTCGGGACATCCGAAGCTTTCTTT. It is translated as CASSVGTSEAFF. The whole variable domain, filled in from reference TRBV7-9 and TRBJ1-1, reads DTGVSQNPRHKITKRGQNVTFRCDPISEHNRLYWYRQTLGQGPEFLTYFQNEAQLEKSRLLSDRFSAERPKGSFSTLEIQRTEQGDSAMYLCASSVGTSEAFFGQGTRLTVV.

This sequence joins TRBV7-9 and TRBJ2-1; TRBD1 agrees at 9 bases. This CDR3 is built from 15 residues. The V and J ends lost 4 bases and 9 bases, in that order; junction bases with no gene match: 10. From germline, CDR1 is SEHNR and CDR2 FQNEAQ (reference sequence). The chain's CDR3 is CASSSTGTGRSEQFF. The CDR3 nucleotides read TGTGCCAGCAGCTCCACCGGGACAGGGAGGAGTGAGCAGTTCTTC.

This chain uses TRBV19 with TRBJ2-2; 7 nucleotides agree with TRBD1. Germline V gene sequence: CDR1 LNHDA, CDR2 SQIVND (reference sequence). The length of the CDR3 is 14 residues. Trimming removed 7 bases from V and 2 bases from J; junction bases left unmatched: 4. In DNA form, the CDR3 reads TGTGCCAGTAAACGACAGGGTAACACCGGGGAGCTGTTTTTT. It translates to CASKRQGNTGELFF.

The chain has TRBV2 and TRBJ2-7; TRBD1 is a possible D gene (5 bases). Looked up from germline, CDR1 is SNHLY and CDR2 is FYNNEI. V lost 7 bases to trimming and J lost 5 bases, with 12 bases between them. This CDR3 comprises 12 residues. The CDR3 loop reads CASKKGPDEQYF. The CDR3 DNA sequence: TGTGCCAGCAAAAAGGGGCCAGACGAGCAGTACTTC.

The chain uses TRBV6-1 and TRBJ1-5, with a tentative D call TRBD1 (6 bases). V was pared by 6 bases and J by 3 bases, with 15 bases between. From germline, CDR1 is MNHNS and CDR2 SASEGT. The CDR3 spans 15 residues. The CDR3, as DNA: TGTGCCAGCAGGGGGGGGGCTCCCCTCAATCAGCCCCAGCATTTT. It specifies CASRGGAPLNQPQHF.

This clone is large. V usage is TRBV7-6 and J usage is TRBJ2-7, with D perhaps TRBD1 (7 bases). V lost 7 bases and J 2 bases, leaving 15 bases between the germline ends. The CDR3 runs to 14 residues. Germline V CDR1 and CDR2: SGHVS, FNYEAQ. The CDR3 nucleotides are TGTGCCAGCACCTCTGCGGGACAGCCCTACGAGCAGTACTTC. Its translation is CASTSAGQPYEQYF.

This clone was seen once. V gene TRBV6-4 combines with J gene TRBJ2-2, with D uncertain. V gave up 9 bases and J gave up 3 bases, with 14 bases separating them. The germline CDR1 and CDR2 sequences are MRHNA and SNTAGT. The CDR3 is 14 amino acids. CDR3 in amino acids: CASQDRWDTGELFF. Here the CDR3 DNA reads TGTGCCAGTCAGGATCGCTGGGACACCGGGGAGCTGTTTTTT.

The chain employs TRBV5-1 and TRBJ1-2; tentative D call: TRBD1 (6 bases). Trimming took off 0 bases at V and 2 bases at J, with 8 bases between the two ends. The CDR3 contains 14 residues. The germline V gene has CDR1 SGHRS and CDR2 YFSETQ. CDR3 sequence: CASSLGQVNYGYTF. CDR3 in DNA: TGCGCCAGCAGCTTGGGACAGGTGAACTATGGCTACACCTTC.

V and J are TRBV28 and TRBJ1-5; D remains unclear. Trimming took 3 bases from V and 2 from J, leaving 5 bases between them. This CDR3 spans 13 amino acids. Germline-derived CDR1 and CDR2 are MDHEN and SYDVKM. CDR3: CASSFDRNQPQHF. The CDR3 DNA reads TGTGCCAGCAGTTTCGACCGCAATCAGCCCCAGCATTTT.

The CDR3 coding sequence is TGTGCCAGCAGCTTAGATCGGGGACCGGAGCAGTTCTTC. It encodes CASSLDRGPEQFF. The gene calls are TRBV11-3 and TRBJ2-1, with D tentatively TRBD1 or TRBD2 (5 bases each). V lost 0 bases and J 10 bases, leaving 10 bases between the germline ends. The germline V gene encodes CDR1 SGHNT and CDR2 YENEEA. The CDR3 runs 13 residues.

This rearrangement joins TRBV5-1 to TRBJ2-1; 11 nucleotides match TRBD2. The germline V gene encodes CDR1 SGHRS and CDR2 YFSETQ. The CDR3 loop spans 15 amino acids. The V and J ends lost 3 bases and 5 bases, in that order; junction bases with no gene match: 4. In nucleotides, the CDR3 is TGCGCCAGCAGCTCGGGACTAGCGGCTAACAATGAGCAGTTCTTC. Residues: CASSSGLAANNEQFF.

This sequence joins TRBV5-1 and TRBJ2-2, with unresolved D. CDR3 size: 13 residues. Between the trimmed V and J ends, which lost 2 bases and 4 bases, there was a span of 6 bases. Per the germline V gene, CDR1 is SGHRS and CDR2 is YFSETQ. This CDR3 is CASSLGTTGELFF. The CDR3 DNA sequence: TGCGCCAGCAGCTTAGGAACCACCGGGGAGCTGTTTTTT.

This clone was seen once. This chain links TRBV9 with TRBJ2-3; perhaps TRBD1 as D (5 bases). The V gene's germline CDR1 is SGDLS and CDR2 YYNGEE. The ends were cut back, 4 bases at V and 0 bases at J, with 15 bases in the middle. This CDR3 has 16 residues. The CDR3 region has the DNA TGTGCCAGCAGCCCCCGGACATTAGATAGCACAGATACGCAGTATTTT. It translates to CASSPRTLDSTDTQYF.

The V call is TRBV6-1, the J call TRBJ2-7, with TRBD1 matching over 7 bases. Germline-derived CDR1 and CDR2 are MNHNS and SASEGT. The CDR3 length is 16 residues. The junction had 9 bases not matched to a gene; V was cut back by 2 bases and J by 2 bases. CDR3 residues: CASSEYHGTAPYEQYF. For the CDR3, the DNA is TGTGCCAGCAGTGAATATCACGGGACAGCGCCCTACGAGCAGTACTTC.

In its sample, this clone was seen once. The rearrangement links TRBV4-1 to TRBJ2-3, with 9 nucleotides matching TRBD2. Germline V CDR1 and CDR2: MGHRA, YSYEKL. The ends lost 0 bases at V and 6 bases at J; junction bases unmatched: 13. The CDR3 is made up of 18 amino acids. CDR3 sequence reads: CASSQDFEGASGIDTQYF. The CDR3 coding sequence is TGCGCCAGCAGCCAAGATTTCGAGGGGGCTAGCGGGATTGATACGCAGTATTTT.

The genes are TRBV28 and TRBJ2-7, with D possibly matching TRBD2 (5 bases). V lost 3 bases and J 5 bases, leaving 17 bases between the germline ends. Germline V gene data show CDR1 as MDHEN and CDR2 as SYDVKM. The CDR3 spans 15 residues. The CDR3 sequence: CASSFGVREINEQYF. The DNA for the CDR3 is TGTGCCAGCAGTTTTGGTGTAAGGGAGATTAACGAGCAGTACTTC.

The chain employs TRBV4-3 and TRBJ2-7, with 8 bases lining up with TRBD2. Trimming removed 1 base from V and 6 bases from J; junction bases left unmatched: 8. This CDR3 spans 15 amino acids. The germline V gene encodes CDR1 LGHNA and CDR2 YSLEER. CDR3 amino acids: CASSQALREVAEQYF. Written as DNA, the CDR3 is TGCGCCAGCAGCCAAGCATTGCGGGAGGTTGCCGAGCAGTACTTC.

This sequence joins TRBV19 and TRBJ1-3; D is uncertain. The germline V gene encodes CDR1 LNHDA and CDR2 SQIVND (reference sequence). This CDR3 has 13 amino acids. Trimming pared 6 bases from V and 0 bases from J, leaving 6 bases between. The CDR3 protein is CASSQASGNTIYF. The CDR3 DNA is TGTGCCAGTAGCCAGGCCTCTGGAAACACCATATATTTT. The complete variable domain, with remaining parts taken from reference TRBV19 and TRBJ1-3, reads DGGITQSPKYLFRKEGQNVTLSCEQNLNHDAMYWYRQDPGQGLRLIYYSQIVNDFQKGDIAEGYSVSREKKESFPLTVTSAQKNPTAFYLCASSQASGNTIYFGEGSWLTVV.

The chain couples TRBV6-5 to TRBJ2-7; 9 bases map to TRBD2. With 2 bases clipped from V and 5 bases from J, the junction kept 7 bases outside the gene matches. CDR3 length equals 15 residues. The germline CDR1 and CDR2 sequences are MNHEY and SVGAGI. CDR3 protein: CASSYAAGGRDEQYF. The CDR3 DNA is TGTGCCAGCAGTTACGCGGCGGGAGGGCGTGACGAGCAGTACTTC.

This clone came up once. The CDR3 DNA sequence: TGTGCCAGCAGTGCTCCTTTACCGGGACTATCCACCGGGGAGCTGTTTTTT. This gives the protein CASSAPLPGLSTGELFF. The rearrangement uses TRBV7-2 and TRBJ2-2; 7 nucleotides align to TRBD2. In germline, CDR1 is SGHTA, CDR2 FQGNSA. The trim removed 6 bases at V and 4 bases at J, leaving 14 bases unmatched. There are 17 residues in the CDR3.

This chain links TRBV27 with TRBJ1-2; TRBD1 is a possible D gene (5 bases). Germline-derived CDR1 and CDR2 are MNHEY and SMNVEV (reference sequence). Trimming pared 1 base from V and 6 bases from J, leaving 18 bases between. CDR3 size: 16 residues. CDR3 in DNA: TGTGCCAGCAGTTTATACCCCTTTGGGGGGGGAGATGGCTACACCTTC. It is translated as CASSLYPFGGGDGYTF.

The chain joins TRBV5-1 to TRBJ2-7; possibly TRBD1 for D (6 bases). CDR3 length: 16 residues. The germline gives CDR1 SGHRS, CDR2 YFSETQ. Trimming took off 0 bases at V and 0 bases at J, with 13 bases between the two ends. As DNA, the CDR3 is TGCGCCAGCAGCTTGGGCAGGGGTTTAAGCTCCTACGAGCAGTACTTC. As protein: CASSLGRGLSSYEQYF.

CDR3 sequence reads: CASRDAGGNYEQYF. The CDR3, as DNA: TGTGCCAGCAGAGACGCGGGGGGAAATTACGAGCAGTACTTC. The V gene is TRBV6-1, the J gene TRBJ2-7; 8 bases map to TRBD2. The germline V gene encodes CDR1 MNHNS and CDR2 SASEGT. V was clipped by 6 bases and J by 4 bases; unmatched bases: 8. The CDR3 totals 14 residues.

V is TRBV28 and J is TRBJ2-1, with TRBD1 identical over 9 bases. CDR1 MDHEN and CDR2 SYDVKM come from the germline V gene. There are 15 residues in the CDR3. V lost 3 bases and J lost 8; bases outside the gene matches: 8. CDR3 protein: CASSFAGTGSHEQFF. In DNA, the CDR3 is TGTGCCAGCAGTTTTGCCGGGACAGGGTCCCATGAGCAGTTCTTC.

The chain uses TRBV9 and TRBJ1-2; D gene unclear. V lost 1 base to trimming and J lost 5 bases, with 18 bases between them. Germline CDR1 reads SGDLS; CDR2 reads YYNGEE. The CDR3 is made up of 16 amino acids. The CDR3 region is CASSVSMRTQDYGYTF. The CDR3 region has the DNA TGTGCCAGCAGCGTAAGTATGAGGACCCAAGATTATGGCTACACCTTC.

The rearrangement links TRBV2 to TRBJ2-1; D gene uncertain. V lost 7 bases, J lost 0 bases, and 25 bases lay in between. The CDR3 spans 19 residues. Germline V lookup: CDR1 SNHLY, CDR2 FYNNEI. DNA of the CDR3: TGTGCCAGCACCGGCTCGAGAATTCCCCGGGCGAGCTCCTACAATGAGCAGTTCTTC. This codes for CASTGSRIPRASSYNEQFF.

The CDR3 region has the DNA TGTGCCAGCACAGGGCGGGCAAGTTACAATGAGCAGTTCTTC. Translated: CASTGRASYNEQFF. V is TRBV7-9 and J is TRBJ2-1; TRBD1 or TRBD2 may be the D gene (5 bases each). V was clipped by 7 bases and J by 4 bases, with 14 bases between them. Germline V gene data show CDR1 as SEHNR and CDR2 as FQNEAQ (reference sequence). This CDR3 contains 14 residues.